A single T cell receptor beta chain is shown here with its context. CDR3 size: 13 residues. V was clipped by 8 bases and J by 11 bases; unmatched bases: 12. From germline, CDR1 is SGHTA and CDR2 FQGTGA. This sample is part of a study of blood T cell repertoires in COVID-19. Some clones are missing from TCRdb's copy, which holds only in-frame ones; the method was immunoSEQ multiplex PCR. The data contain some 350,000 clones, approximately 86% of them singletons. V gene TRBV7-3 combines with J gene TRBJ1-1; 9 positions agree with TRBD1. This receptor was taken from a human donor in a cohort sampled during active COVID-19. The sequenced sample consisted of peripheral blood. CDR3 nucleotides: TGTGCCAGCTCGCCGGGACAGGGTGGTCGGGCTTTCTTT. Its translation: CASSPGQGGRAFF. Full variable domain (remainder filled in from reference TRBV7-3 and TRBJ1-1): GAGVSQTPSNKVTEKGKYVELRCDPISGHTALYWYRQSLGQGPEFLIYFQGTGAADDSGLPNDRFFAVRPEGSVSTLKIQRTERGDSAVYLCASSPGQGGRAFFGQGTRLTVV.